These 20 T cell receptor beta chains share one sample of origin, sequenced in a study of preoperative IRX-2 immunotherapy in early breast cancer. The sample's treatment: preoperative locoregional IRX-2 cytokine immunotherapy. The data were produced by immunoSEQ multiplex PCR, yet TCRdb's version contains in-frame clones alone and is incomplete. Among approximately 98,000 clones listed, roughly 88% were seen once. The starting material was tumor tissue, obtained after IRX-2 immunotherapy. Source of these receptors: a human donor with breast cancer.

V and J are TRBV28 and TRBJ1-1; 7 nucleotides agree with TRBD1. The CDR3 loop spans 12 amino acids. Germline loops: CDR1 MDHEN, CDR2 SYDVKM. The V and J ends lost 7 bases and 3 bases, in that order; junction bases with no gene match: 2. The CDR3 DNA is TGTGCCAGCAAAGACAGGGACACTGAAGCTTTCTTT. Its translation: CASKDRDTEAFF.

The chain is built from TRBV28 and TRBJ1-2; 9 nucleotides match TRBD1. V dropped 8 bases and J dropped 4; count of bases not matched to a gene: 2. The germline V gene has CDR1 MDHEN and CDR2 SYDVKM. CDR3 size: 12 residues. CDR3 DNA sequence: TGTGCCAGCCTGGGACAGGGCTATGGCTACACCTTC. Encoded protein: CASLGQGYGYTF.

This clone was detected only once. The rearrangement uses TRBV30 and TRBJ2-5, with 10 bases that match TRBD2. This CDR3 is 13 amino acids long. Trimming removed 3 bases from V and 6 bases from J; junction bases left unmatched: 4. Germline V gene lookup returns CDR1 GTSNPN and CDR2 SVGIG (reference sequence). For the CDR3, the DNA is TGTGCCTGGAGGCTAGCGGGGGTACAGACCCAGTACTTC. This gives the protein CAWRLAGVQTQYF.

This sequence joins TRBV7-1 and TRBJ2-7, with 15 bases lining up with TRBD2. TRBV7-1 is placed among ORFs of uncertain function. V shed 4 bases, J shed 4 bases, and the junction held 5 bases outside the gene matches. This CDR3 contains 16 residues. The CDR3 DNA reads TGTGCCAGCAGCTTGGACGGGACTAGCGGGGGGTACGAGCAGTACTTC. Residues: CASSLDGTSGGYEQYF.

V and J are TRBV28 and TRBJ1-3; 7 bases are a match to TRBD1. The germline V gene has CDR1 MDHEN and CDR2 SYDVKM. V shed 7 bases and J 3 bases; nucleotides not matched to a gene: 6. This CDR3 comprises 14 residues. CDR3 bases: TGTGCCAGCAACAGGGGTAGTCGTGGAAACACCATATATTTT. This gives the protein CASNRGSRGNTIYF.

The chain links TRBV9 to TRBJ1-5, with D possibly TRBD1 on 6 matching bases. Germline V gene sequence: CDR1 SGDLS, CDR2 YYNGEE. The ends were cut back, 3 bases at V and 7 bases at J, with 11 bases in the middle. The CDR3 sequence is 13 residues long. CDR3 sequence (DNA): TGTGCCAGCAGCGCACAGGGTATGCAGCCCCAGCATTTT. Amino acids: CASSAQGMQPQHF.

This chain uses TRBV6-8 with TRBJ2-2; D is uncertain. Per germline, CDR1 MNHGY and CDR2 SAAAGT. CDR3 size: 14 residues. With 6 bases removed from V and 1 base from J, the gap between germline ends came to 9 bases. CDR3 coding DNA: TGTGCCAGCAGCGTCAGAGAGAACACCGGGGAGCTGTTTTTT. It translates to CASSVRENTGELFF.

The CDR3 protein is CASSQIQGANYGYTF. For the CDR3, the DNA is TGTGCCAGCAGCCAAATCCAGGGGGCTAACTATGGCTACACCTTC. V is TRBV16 and J is TRBJ1-2; TRBD1 agrees at 7 bases. The CDR3 totals 15 residues. CDR1 and CDR2 from the germline V gene are KGHSY and FQNENV. V was clipped by 2 bases and J by 0 bases; unmatched bases: 3.

Concerning this clone itself: Read data end 1 residue before the CDR3 end; the end is taken from the germline J gene. This rearrangement joins TRBV6-1 to TRBJ1-2; D gene ambiguous. V lost 0 bases to trimming and J lost 7 bases, with 9 bases between them. CDR1 is MNHNS and CDR2 is SASEGT in the germline V gene. The CDR3 consists of 13 residues. The CDR3 sequence: CASSEARGSGYTF. The sequenced CDR3 bases are TGTGCCAGCAGTGAAGCGCGGGGATCTGGCTACACC.

This clone has only one observation. This rearrangement joins TRBV29-1 to TRBJ2-7, with D tentatively TRBD2 (6 bases). Trimming took 0 bases from V and 6 from J, leaving 18 bases between them. This CDR3 is 15 amino acids long. From germline, CDR1 is SQVTM and CDR2 ANQGSEA. The DNA for the CDR3 is TGCAGCGTTGAAGATCCTTTAGGAGGGGAAGGCGAGCAGTACTTC. Translation: CSVEDPLGGEGEQYF.

The chain carries TRBV6-8 and TRBJ1-6, with a weak D call TRBD1 (5 bases). Trimming stripped 6 bases from V and 10 bases from J, with 16 bases between. Looked up from germline, CDR1 is MNHGY and CDR2 is SAAAGT. The CDR3 is made up of 14 amino acids. CDR3 sequence (DNA): TGTGCCAGCAGCCTACTCGGGACCGGGTCACCCCTCCACTTT. This gives the protein CASSLLGTGSPLHF.

The chain joins TRBV19 to TRBJ1-4; D remains ambiguous. V was clipped by 1 base and J by 10 bases, with 7 bases between them. CDR1 and CDR2 (germline): LNHDA, SQIVND (reference sequence). The CDR3 length is 12 residues. The CDR3 region is CASSIGEGKLFF. Here the CDR3 DNA reads TGTGCCAGTAGTATAGGGGAGGGAAAACTGTTTTTT.

The count of this clone is one. The chain has TRBV7-6 and TRBJ1-2; tentative D call: TRBD1 (5 bases). The germline V gene encodes CDR1 SGHVS and CDR2 FNYEAQ. With 6 bases removed from V and 4 bases from J, the gap between germline ends came to 15 bases. This CDR3 is 14 amino acids long. For the CDR3, the DNA is TGTGCCAGCAGGACGGGCCAGGGTGTCTATGGCTACACCTTC. This gives the protein CASRTGQGVYGYTF.

The genes are TRBV14 and TRBJ2-7; D unresolved. Trimming took 4 bases from V and 3 from J, leaving 16 bases between them. Germline V gene data show CDR1 as SGHDN and CDR2 as FVKESK. The CDR3 has 15 amino acids. The CDR3 sequence: CASSLRPRNFYEQYF. Here the CDR3 DNA reads TGTGCCAGCAGCCTCAGGCCCCGGAACTTCTACGAGCAGTACTTC.

This chain connects TRBV5-1 to TRBJ1-4; 10 bases agree with TRBD1. Germline V CDR1 and CDR2: SGHRS, YFSETQ. V lost 0 bases to trimming and J lost 7 bases; unmatched junction nucleotides: 6. The CDR3 covers 16 residues. As DNA, the CDR3 is TGCGCCAGCAGCTTGGCACGACAGGGGGCGGTTGAAAAACTGTTTTTT. It is translated as CASSLARQGAVEKLFF.

There are a few counts of this clone. V and J are TRBV7-6 and TRBJ2-1, with TRBD1 matching 10 bases. This CDR3 is built from 14 residues. V shed 5 bases and J 9 bases; nucleotides not matched to a gene: 7. Per germline, CDR1 SGHVS and CDR2 FNYEAQ. The chain's CDR3 is CASSAGTGVTEQFF. CDR3 coding DNA: TGTGCCAGCAGCGCCGGGACAGGGGTCACTGAGCAGTTCTTC.

The chain links TRBV28 to TRBJ2-7; the D gene is possibly TRBD2 (5 bases). The germline V gene encodes CDR1 MDHEN and CDR2 SYDVKM. This CDR3 spans 15 amino acids. V gave up 5 bases and J gave up 4 bases, with 18 bases separating them. CDR3 DNA: TGTGCCAGCAGTGACTCTTCGGGGTCCCTATACGAGCAGTACTTC. Protein product: CASSDSSGSLYEQYF.

In nucleotides, the CDR3 is TGTGCCAGTAGTCCTGGGGGGAGATACTACAATGAGCAGTTCTTC. Its translation is CASSPGGRYYNEQFF. The chain carries TRBV19 and TRBJ2-1, with D possibly matching TRBD2 (6 bases). CDR3 length: 15 amino acids. The V end lost 5 bases, the J end lost 3 bases, and 14 bases lay between the germline ends. Germline V lookup: CDR1 LNHDA, CDR2 SQIVND (reference sequence).

The chain joins TRBV23-1 to TRBJ2-7; 7 nucleotides match TRBD2. TRBV23-1 is an ORF, and what it does is uncertain. The V and J ends lost 6 bases and 0 bases, in that order; junction bases with no gene match: 8. The CDR3 extends over 15 amino acids. CDR3 sequence reads: CASSPRSGTSYEQYF. The CDR3 DNA reads TGCGCCAGCAGCCCCAGGAGCGGGACCTCCTACGAGCAGTACTTC.

This clone was recorded only once. V usage is TRBV6-8 and J usage is TRBJ1-5; no clear D gene. V lost 5 bases to trimming and J lost 7 bases, with 12 bases between them. CDR1 is MNHGY, CDR2 SAAAGT, per germline. The CDR3 consists of 13 residues. DNA of the CDR3: TGTGCCAGCAGTACAGCCTCTTGGCAGCCCCAGCATTTT. Translating it yields CASSTASWQPQHF.